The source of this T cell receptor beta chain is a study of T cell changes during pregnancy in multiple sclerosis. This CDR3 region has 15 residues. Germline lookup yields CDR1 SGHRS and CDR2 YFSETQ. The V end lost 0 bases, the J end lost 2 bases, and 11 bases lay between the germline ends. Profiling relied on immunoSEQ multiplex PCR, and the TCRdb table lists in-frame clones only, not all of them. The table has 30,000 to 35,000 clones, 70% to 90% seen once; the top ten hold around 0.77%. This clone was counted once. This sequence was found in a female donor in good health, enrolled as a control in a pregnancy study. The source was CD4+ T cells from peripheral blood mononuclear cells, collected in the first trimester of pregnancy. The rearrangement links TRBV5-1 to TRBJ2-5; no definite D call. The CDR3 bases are TGCGCCAGCAGCTTGGACTCGCCTGATCAAGAGACCCAGTACTTC. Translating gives CASSLDSPDQETQYF.